Listed below are T cell receptor beta chains from one sample, sequenced in a study of shared clonotypes between healthy human individuals. This table comes from immunoSEQ multiplex PCR, and its TCRdb copy is limited to in-frame clones, with some not included. The table lists about half a million clones, about 74% of them singletons. The sample was PBMCs. These receptors were collected from a woman aged 40-49 years in good health. Some clones in this sample may be carry-over from other donors' samples. Both conserved end residues are part of each CDR3. The order of the fields is D gene, clone size, J gene, V gene, CDR3 protein, CDR3 DNA. A D gene is named only where the DNA matches it firmly. Clone sizes are given selectively: once, few, many, or a class where the clone is expanded.

D gene: TRBD2; clone size: -; J gene: TRBJ2-5; V gene: TRBV5-1; CDR3 protein: CASSTGTSGPQETQYF; CDR3 DNA: TGCGCCAGCAGCACCGGGACTAGCGGACCTCAAGAGACCCAGTACTTC
D gene: TRBD2; clone size: -; J gene: TRBJ2-1; V gene: TRBV10-3; CDR3 protein: CAIRPGLAGVNEQFF; CDR3 DNA: TGTGCCATCAGACCGGGACTAGCGGGAGTTAATGAGCAGTTCTTC
D gene: -; clone size: -; J gene: TRBJ2-7; V gene: TRBV7-3; CDR3 protein: CASSLGTPYEQYF; CDR3 DNA: TGTGCCAGCAGCTTAGGGACGCCTTACGAGCAGTACTTC
D gene: -; clone size: -; J gene: TRBJ1-4; V gene: TRBV10-2; CDR3 protein: CASTDGLEKLFF; CDR3 DNA: TGCGCCAGCACGGACGGGCTTGAAAAACTGTTTTTT
D gene: -; clone size: -; J gene: TRBJ2-1; V gene: TRBV28; CDR3 protein: CASSFFSNEQFF; CDR3 DNA: TGTGCCAGCAGTTTTTTCAGCAATGAGCAGTTCTTC
D gene: TRBD2; clone size: -; J gene: TRBJ2-7; V gene: TRBV4-1; CDR3 protein: CASSQSTSGFYEQYF; CDR3 DNA: TGCGCCAGCAGCCAGTCGACTAGCGGGTTCTACGAGCAGTACTTC
D gene: TRBD1; clone size: -; J gene: TRBJ2-7; V gene: TRBV20-1; CDR3 protein: CSAGDSYEQYF; CDR3 DNA: TGCAGTGCTGGGGACAGCTACGAGCAGTACTTC
D gene: TRBD2; clone size: -; J gene: TRBJ2-7; V gene: TRBV2; CDR3 protein: CASSPRLAGGPEQYF; CDR3 DNA: TGTGCCAGCAGTCCTCGACTAGCGGGAGGGCCCGAGCAGTACTTC
D gene: -; clone size: -; J gene: TRBJ2-7; V gene: TRBV28; CDR3 protein: CASSLRYEQYF; CDR3 DNA: TGTGCCAGCAGTTTGCGCTACGAGCAGTACTTC
D gene: TRBD1; clone size: -; J gene: TRBJ2-6; V gene: TRBV29-1; CDR3 protein: CSVSQGTSGANVLTF; CDR3 DNA: TGCAGCGTTTCACAGGGGACCTCTGGGGCCAACGTCCTGACTTTC
D gene: TRBD2; clone size: -; J gene: TRBJ2-1; V gene: TRBV18; CDR3 protein: CASSPPAGGPSNEQFF; CDR3 DNA: TGTGCCAGCTCACCACCAGCGGGAGGGCCAAGCAATGAGCAGTTCTTC
D gene: -; clone size: -; J gene: TRBJ1-1; V gene: TRBV18; CDR3 protein: CASSPGPGASSTEAFF; CDR3 DNA: TGTGCCAGCTCACCAGGGCCAGGAGCCTCCTCCACTGAAGCTTTCTTT
D gene: -; clone size: -; J gene: TRBJ1-2; V gene: TRBV28; CDR3 protein: CASSRMGGGFGYTF; CDR3 DNA: TGTGCCAGCAGTCGTATGGGAGGGGGATTTGGCTACACCTTC
D gene: TRBD2; clone size: -; J gene: TRBJ2-1; V gene: TRBV7-9; CDR3 protein: CASSLAGLADNEQFF; CDR3 DNA: TGTGCCAGCAGCTTAGCGGGACTAGCGGACAATGAGCAGTTCTTC
D gene: -; clone size: few; J gene: TRBJ2-2; V gene: TRBV7-2; CDR3 protein: CASSLVVNTGELFF; CDR3 DNA: TGTGCCAGCAGCTTAGTAGTGAACACCGGGGAGCTGTTTTTT
D gene: -; clone size: few; J gene: TRBJ1-2; V gene: TRBV4-2; CDR3 protein: CASSPSMSEDYGYTF; CDR3 DNA: TGTGCCAGCAGTCCCTCTATGAGTGAAGACTATGGCTACACCTTC
D gene: -; clone size: -; J gene: TRBJ1-1; V gene: TRBV9; CDR3 protein: CASSAGAQATEAFF; CDR3 DNA: TGTGCCAGCAGCGCGGGGGCGCAGGCGACTGAAGCTTTCTTT
D gene: -; clone size: -; J gene: TRBJ2-1; V gene: TRBV6-5; CDR3 protein: CASSYGVSEPSDEQFF; CDR3 DNA: TGTGCCAGCAGTTACGGGGTTAGCGAACCATCGGATGAGCAGTTCTTC
D gene: -; clone size: -; J gene: TRBJ1-5; V gene: TRBV6-1; CDR3 protein: CASRRVISNQPQHF; CDR3 DNA: TGTGCCAGCAGAAGGGTAATTAGCAATCAGCCCCAGCATTTT
D gene: TRBD2; clone size: once; J gene: TRBJ2-4; V gene: TRBV6-5; CDR3 protein: CASREGLQNIQYF; CDR3 DNA: TGTGCCAGCAGGGAGGGACTACAAAACATTCAGTACTTC
D gene: -; clone size: -; J gene: TRBJ1-5; V gene: TRBV28; CDR3 protein: CASSSTGSGQPQHF; CDR3 DNA: TGTGCCAGCAGCTCCACAGGGAGCGGTCAGCCCCAGCATTTT
D gene: -; clone size: -; J gene: TRBJ2-5; V gene: TRBV9; CDR3 protein: CASSVGGGGETQYF; CDR3 DNA: TGTGCCAGCAGCGTAGGAGGTGGGGGAGAGACCCAGTACTTC
D gene: TRBD1; clone size: -; J gene: TRBJ2-4; V gene: TRBV29-1; CDR3 protein: CSVEDGSGGATNIQYF; CDR3 DNA: TGCAGCGTTGAAGATGGGTCAGGGGGCGCCACGAACATTCAGTACTTC
D gene: TRBD1; clone size: -; J gene: TRBJ2-1; V gene: TRBV6-5; CDR3 protein: CASSAPRTGGNEQFF; CDR3 DNA: TGTGCCAGCAGTGCCCCACGGACAGGGGGCAACGAGCAGTTCTTC
D gene: -; clone size: -; J gene: TRBJ1-1; V gene: TRBV30; CDR3 protein: CAWMLRGNTEAFF; CDR3 DNA: TGTGCCTGGATGCTGAGGGGGAACACTGAAGCTTTCTTT
D gene: TRBD2; clone size: -; J gene: TRBJ2-7; V gene: TRBV4-2; CDR3 protein: CASSQSGLAGSEQCF; CDR3 DNA: TGTGCCAGCAGCCAAAGTGGACTAGCAGGTTCCGAGCAGTGCTTC
D gene: TRBD2; clone size: -; J gene: TRBJ2-1; V gene: TRBV7-8; CDR3 protein: CASSLVSGAYNEQFF; CDR3 DNA: TGTGCCAGCAGCTTAGTTAGCGGGGCCTACAATGAGCAGTTCTTC
D gene: -; clone size: -; J gene: TRBJ1-1; V gene: TRBV2; CDR3 protein: CAITDRGDTEAFF; CDR3 DNA: TGTGCCATTACCGACAGAGGGGACACTGAAGCTTTCTTT
D gene: -; clone size: -; J gene: TRBJ2-3; V gene: TRBV5-1; CDR3 protein: CASTGTFSTDTQYF; CDR3 DNA: TGCGCCAGCACCGGGACATTTAGCACAGATACGCAGTATTTT
D gene: TRBD1; clone size: -; J gene: TRBJ1-3; V gene: TRBV7-9; CDR3 protein: CAVRQGSSGNTIYF; CDR3 DNA: TGTGCCGTCCGACAGGGTTCCTCTGGAAACACCATATATTTT
D gene: -; clone size: -; J gene: TRBJ2-1; V gene: TRBV2; CDR3 protein: CASIKSISYNEQFF; CDR3 DNA: TGTGCCAGCATAAAGAGTATTTCCTACAATGAGCAGTTCTTC
D gene: -; clone size: -; J gene: TRBJ1-1; V gene: TRBV29-1; CDR3 protein: CSVSGARNTEAFF; CDR3 DNA: TGCAGCGTTTCGGGGGCTCGTAACACTGAAGCTTTCTTT
D gene: -; clone size: -; J gene: TRBJ1-5; V gene: TRBV9; CDR3 protein: CASSVEGDSNQPQHF; CDR3 DNA: TGTGCCAGCAGCGTCGAGGGGGATAGCAATCAGCCCCAGCATTTT
D gene: -; clone size: -; J gene: TRBJ2-5; V gene: TRBV19; CDR3 protein: CASTLGGLVGETQYF; CDR3 DNA: TGTGCCAGTACCCTTGGGGGGCTAGTGGGAGAGACCCAGTACTTC
D gene: -; clone size: -; J gene: TRBJ2-7; V gene: TRBV7-2; CDR3 protein: CASSLVGSSYEQYF; CDR3 DNA: TGTGCCAGCAGCTTAGTCGGCAGCTCCTACGAGCAGTACTTC
D gene: -; clone size: -; J gene: TRBJ1-5; V gene: TRBV28; CDR3 protein: CASSPTGGGTYSNQPQHF; CDR3 DNA: TGTGCCAGCAGTCCAACGGGTGGTGGCACCTATAGCAATCAGCCCCAGCATTTT
D gene: -; clone size: few; J gene: TRBJ1-1; V gene: TRBV5-1; CDR3 protein: CASSLGDGTSEAFF; CDR3 DNA: TGCGCCAGCAGCTTGGGGGACGGAACGTCTGAAGCTTTCTTT
D gene: -; clone size: -; J gene: TRBJ1-1; V gene: TRBV2; CDR3 protein: CASSSRDWDTEAFF; CDR3 DNA: TGTGCCAGCAGTAGCAGGGACTGGGACACTGAAGCTTTCTTT
D gene: -; clone size: -; J gene: TRBJ1-3; V gene: TRBV2; CDR3 protein: CASSRGGGTIYF; CDR3 DNA: TGTGCCAGCAGTCGGGGCGGCGGCACCATATATTTT
D gene: -; clone size: once; J gene: TRBJ2-3; V gene: TRBV11-2; CDR3 protein: CASSPSTTWDTQYF; CDR3 DNA: TGTGCCAGCAGCCCCTCGACTACATGGGATACGCAGTATTTT
D gene: -; clone size: -; J gene: TRBJ2-7; V gene: TRBV4-1; CDR3 protein: CASSSQGNSDSYEQYF; CDR3 DNA: TGCGCCAGCAGCTCCCAGGGGAACAGTGACTCCTACGAGCAGTACTTC